This TCR beta chain emerged from a study of CD8+ T cells in alopecia areata. General study points: Scalp sequencing captures resident alphabeta T cells of normal skin too.

After isolation, RNA underwent reverse transcription to generate cDNA as the sequencing template. Data came from immunoSEQ multiplex PCR; TCRdb stores just in-frame clones and leaves some out. The table lists tens of thousands of clones, about three quarters of them singletons. This clone turned up a few times. The antigen remains undetermined. The CDR3 consists of 16 residues. With V trimmed by 7 bases and J by 1 base, 10 bases remained unmatched. Germline CDR1 and CDR2: MDHEN and SYDVKM. Sequenced material: NKG2D-low CD8+ T cells sorted from blood. The receptor was isolated from a human donor with alopecia areata. This chain links TRBV28 with TRBJ2-3; 8 bases are a match to TRBD1. CDR3 residues: CASTTPGQDRTDTQYF. In nucleotides, the CDR3 is TGTGCCAGCACCACCCCGGGACAGGACCGCACAGATACGCAGTATTTT.